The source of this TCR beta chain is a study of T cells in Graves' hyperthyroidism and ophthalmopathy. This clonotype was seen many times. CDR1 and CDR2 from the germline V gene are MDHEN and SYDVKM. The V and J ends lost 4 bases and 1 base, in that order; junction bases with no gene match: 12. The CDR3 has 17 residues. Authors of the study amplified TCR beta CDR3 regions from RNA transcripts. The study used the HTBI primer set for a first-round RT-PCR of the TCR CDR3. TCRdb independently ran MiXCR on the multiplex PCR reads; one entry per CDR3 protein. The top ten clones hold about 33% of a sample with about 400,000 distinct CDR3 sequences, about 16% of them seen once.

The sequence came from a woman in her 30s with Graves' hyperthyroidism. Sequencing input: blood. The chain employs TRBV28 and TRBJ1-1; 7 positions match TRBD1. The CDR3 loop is CASSWVGRDRENTEAFF. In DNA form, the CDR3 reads TGTGCCAGCAGTTGGGTCGGTCGTGACAGGGAGAACACTGAAGCTTTCTTT.